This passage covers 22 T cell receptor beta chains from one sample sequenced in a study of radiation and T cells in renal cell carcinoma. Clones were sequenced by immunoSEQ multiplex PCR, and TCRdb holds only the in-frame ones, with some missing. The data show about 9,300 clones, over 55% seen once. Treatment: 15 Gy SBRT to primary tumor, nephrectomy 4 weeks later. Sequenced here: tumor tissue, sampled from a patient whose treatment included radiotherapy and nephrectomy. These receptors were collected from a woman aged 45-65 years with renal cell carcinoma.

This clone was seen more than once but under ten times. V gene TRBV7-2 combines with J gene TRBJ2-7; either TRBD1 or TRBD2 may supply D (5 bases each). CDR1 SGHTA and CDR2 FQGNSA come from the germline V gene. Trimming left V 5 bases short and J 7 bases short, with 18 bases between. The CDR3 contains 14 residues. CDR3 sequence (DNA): TGTGCCAGCAGCGACACACCGGGGCCCTCGGAGCAGTACTTC. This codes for CASSDTPGPSEQYF.

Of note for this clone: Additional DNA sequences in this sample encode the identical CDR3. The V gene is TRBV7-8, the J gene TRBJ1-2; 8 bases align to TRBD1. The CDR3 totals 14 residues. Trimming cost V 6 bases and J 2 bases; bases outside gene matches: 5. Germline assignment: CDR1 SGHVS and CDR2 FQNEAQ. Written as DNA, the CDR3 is TGTGCCAGCAGTTCGACAGGGGCCAACTATGGCTACACCTTC. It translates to CASSSTGANYGYTF.

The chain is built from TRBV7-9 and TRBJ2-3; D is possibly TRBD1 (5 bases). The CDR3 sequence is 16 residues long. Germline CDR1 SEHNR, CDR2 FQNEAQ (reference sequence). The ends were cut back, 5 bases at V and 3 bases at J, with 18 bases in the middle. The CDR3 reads CASSRKGSDGTDTQYF. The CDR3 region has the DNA TGTGCCAGCAGCCGCAAGGGGTCCGACGGTACAGATACGCAGTATTTT.

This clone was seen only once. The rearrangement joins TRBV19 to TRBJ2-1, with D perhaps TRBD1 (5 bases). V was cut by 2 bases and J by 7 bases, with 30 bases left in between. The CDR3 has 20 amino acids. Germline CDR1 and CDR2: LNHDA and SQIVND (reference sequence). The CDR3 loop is CASSIRPGISLQGIINEQFF. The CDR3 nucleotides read TGTGCCAGTAGTATACGCCCAGGGATCTCACTTCAGGGAATCATAAATGAGCAGTTCTTC.

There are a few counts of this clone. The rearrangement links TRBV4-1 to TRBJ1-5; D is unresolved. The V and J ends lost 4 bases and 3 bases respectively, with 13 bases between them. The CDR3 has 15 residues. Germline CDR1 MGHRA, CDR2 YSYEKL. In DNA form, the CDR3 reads TGCGCCAGCAGCCCCGCGGCAGGAAACAATCAGCCCCAGCATTTT. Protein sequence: CASSPAAGNNQPQHF.

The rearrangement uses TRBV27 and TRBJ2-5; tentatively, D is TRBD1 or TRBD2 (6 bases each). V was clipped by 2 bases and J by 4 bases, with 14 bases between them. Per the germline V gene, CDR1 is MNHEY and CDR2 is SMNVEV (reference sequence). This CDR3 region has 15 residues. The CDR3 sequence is CASSLSSGGGETQYF. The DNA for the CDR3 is TGTGCCAGCAGTTTAAGCTCCGGGGGCGGAGAGACCCAGTACTTC.

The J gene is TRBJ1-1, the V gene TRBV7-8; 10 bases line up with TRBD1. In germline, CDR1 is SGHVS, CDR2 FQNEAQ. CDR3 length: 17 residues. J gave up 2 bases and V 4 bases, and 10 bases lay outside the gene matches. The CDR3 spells CASSSIGTGAPNTEAFF. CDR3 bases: TGTGCCAGCAGCTCGATCGGGACAGGGGCCCCTAACACTGAAGCTTTCTTT.

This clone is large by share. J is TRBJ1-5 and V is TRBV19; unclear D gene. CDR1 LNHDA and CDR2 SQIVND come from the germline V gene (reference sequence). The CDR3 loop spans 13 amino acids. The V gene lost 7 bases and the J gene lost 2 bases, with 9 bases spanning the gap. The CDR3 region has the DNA TGTGCCAGTACCATGGGAGGCAATCAGCCCCAGCATTTT. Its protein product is CASTMGGNQPQHF. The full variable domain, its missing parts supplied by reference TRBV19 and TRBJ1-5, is DGGITQSPKYLFRKEGQNVTLSCEQNLNHDAMYWYRQDPGQGLRLIYYSQIVNDFQKGDIAEGYSVSREKKESFPLTVTSAQKNPTAFYLCASTMGGNQPQHFGDGTRLSIL.

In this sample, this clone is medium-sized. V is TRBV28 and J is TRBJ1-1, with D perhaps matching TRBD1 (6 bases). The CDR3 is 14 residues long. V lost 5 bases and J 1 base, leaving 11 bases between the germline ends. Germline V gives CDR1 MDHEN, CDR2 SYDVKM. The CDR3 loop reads CASSPGTPNTEAFF. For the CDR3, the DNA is TGTGCCAGCAGTCCCGGGACACCGAACACTGAAGCTTTCTTT.

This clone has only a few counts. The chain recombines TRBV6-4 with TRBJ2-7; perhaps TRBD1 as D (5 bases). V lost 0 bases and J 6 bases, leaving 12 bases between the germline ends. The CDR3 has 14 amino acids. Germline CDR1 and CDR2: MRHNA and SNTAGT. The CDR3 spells CASSDSIGASEQYF. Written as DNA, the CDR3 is TGTGCCAGCAGTGACTCGATAGGGGCTAGCGAGCAGTACTTC.

The CDR3 reads CSVSNKETQYF. As DNA, the CDR3 is TGCAGCGTTTCTAATAAAGAGACCCAGTACTTC. This sequence joins TRBV29-1 and TRBJ2-5; D unclear. V dropped 5 bases and J dropped 3 bases, with 7 bases sitting between them. Germline lookup yields CDR1 SQVTM and CDR2 ANQGSEA. CDR3 size: 11 residues.

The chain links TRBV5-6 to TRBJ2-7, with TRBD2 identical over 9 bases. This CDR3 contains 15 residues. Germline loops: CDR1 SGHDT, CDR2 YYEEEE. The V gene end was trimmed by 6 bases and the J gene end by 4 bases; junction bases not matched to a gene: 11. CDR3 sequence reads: CASTPVAGDFYEQYF. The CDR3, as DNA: TGTGCCAGCACCCCCGTAGCGGGAGATTTTTACGAGCAGTACTTC. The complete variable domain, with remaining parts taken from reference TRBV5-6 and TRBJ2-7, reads DAGVTQSPTHLIKTRGQQVTLRCSPKSGHDTVSWYQQALGQGPQFIFQYYEEEERQRGNFPDRFSGHQFPNYSSELNVNALLLGDSALYLCASTPVAGDFYEQYFGPGTRLTVT.

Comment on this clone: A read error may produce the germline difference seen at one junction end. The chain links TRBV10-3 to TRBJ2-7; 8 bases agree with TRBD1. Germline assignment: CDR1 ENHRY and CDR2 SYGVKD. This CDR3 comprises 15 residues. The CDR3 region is CASSYWRTGSYEQYF. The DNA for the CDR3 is TGTGCCAGCAGTTACTGGCGGACAGGGAGCTACGAGCAGTACTTC.

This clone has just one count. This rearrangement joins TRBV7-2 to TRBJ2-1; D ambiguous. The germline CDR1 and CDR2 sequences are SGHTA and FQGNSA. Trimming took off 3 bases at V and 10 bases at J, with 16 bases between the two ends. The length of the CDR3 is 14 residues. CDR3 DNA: TGTGCCAGCAGCTTCAACCGACCACCGAGGGAGCAGTTCTTC. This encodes CASSFNRPPREQFF.

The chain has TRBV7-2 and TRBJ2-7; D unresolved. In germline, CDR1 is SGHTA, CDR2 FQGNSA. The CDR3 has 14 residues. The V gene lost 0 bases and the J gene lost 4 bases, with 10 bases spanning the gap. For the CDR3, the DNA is TGTGCCAGCAGCTTAGCCCACATCAGGTACGAGCAGTACTTC. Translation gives CASSLAHIRYEQYF.

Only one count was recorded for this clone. The CDR3 reads CASSSGGDTGELFF. CDR3 bases: TGTGCCAGCAGTAGCGGGGGGGACACCGGGGAGCTGTTTTTT. This sequence joins TRBV6-5 and TRBJ2-2, with 10 bases lining up with TRBD2. The CDR3 contains 14 residues. V was clipped by 5 bases and J by 3 bases; unmatched bases: 0. Germline V gene lookup returns CDR1 MNHEY and CDR2 SVGAGI.

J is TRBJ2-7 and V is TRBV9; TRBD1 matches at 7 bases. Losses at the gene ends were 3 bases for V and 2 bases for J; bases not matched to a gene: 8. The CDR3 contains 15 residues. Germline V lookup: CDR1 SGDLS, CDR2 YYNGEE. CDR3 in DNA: TGTGCCAGCAGCGCAAGGACAGGACAGACCTACGAGCAGTACTTC. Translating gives CASSARTGQTYEQYF. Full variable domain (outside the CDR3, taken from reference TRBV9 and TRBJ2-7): DSGVTQTPKHLITATGQRVTLRCSPRSGDLSVYWYQQSLDQGLQFLIQYYNGEERAKGNILERFSAQQFPDLHSELNLSSLELGDSALYFCASSARTGQTYEQYFGPGTRLTVT.

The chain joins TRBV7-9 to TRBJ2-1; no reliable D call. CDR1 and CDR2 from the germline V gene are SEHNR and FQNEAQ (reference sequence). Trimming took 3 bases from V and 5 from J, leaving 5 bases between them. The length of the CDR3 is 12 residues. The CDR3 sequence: CASSLVDNEQFF. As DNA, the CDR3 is TGTGCCAGCAGCTTGGTCGACAATGAGCAGTTCTTC.

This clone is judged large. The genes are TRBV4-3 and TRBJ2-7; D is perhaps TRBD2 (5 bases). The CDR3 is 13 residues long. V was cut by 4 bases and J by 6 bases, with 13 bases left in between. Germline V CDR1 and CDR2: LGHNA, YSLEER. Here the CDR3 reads CASSLGRDSEQYF. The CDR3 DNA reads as TGCGCCAGCAGCCTTGGGAGAGACTCCGAGCAGTACTTC.

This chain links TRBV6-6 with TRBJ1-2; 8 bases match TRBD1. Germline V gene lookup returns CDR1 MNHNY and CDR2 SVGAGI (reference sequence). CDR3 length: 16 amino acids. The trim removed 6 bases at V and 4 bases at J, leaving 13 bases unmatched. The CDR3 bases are TGTGCCAGCAGCCCCAACAGGGACAGGCCGGGCTATGGCTACACCTTC. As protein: CASSPNRDRPGYGYTF.

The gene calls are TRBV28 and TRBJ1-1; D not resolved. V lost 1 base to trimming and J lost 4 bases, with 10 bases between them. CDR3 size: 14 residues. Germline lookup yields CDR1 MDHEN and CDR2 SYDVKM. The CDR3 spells CASSLYGRGTEAFF. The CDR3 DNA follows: TGTGCCAGCAGTTTATATGGTCGGGGCACTGAAGCTTTCTTT.

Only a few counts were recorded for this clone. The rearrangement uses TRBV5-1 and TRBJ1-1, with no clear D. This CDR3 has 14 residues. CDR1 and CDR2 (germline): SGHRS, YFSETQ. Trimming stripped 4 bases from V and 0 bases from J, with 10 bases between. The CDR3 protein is CASSPPGVNTEAFF. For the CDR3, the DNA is TGCGCCAGCAGCCCCCCCGGGGTGAACACTGAAGCTTTCTTT.